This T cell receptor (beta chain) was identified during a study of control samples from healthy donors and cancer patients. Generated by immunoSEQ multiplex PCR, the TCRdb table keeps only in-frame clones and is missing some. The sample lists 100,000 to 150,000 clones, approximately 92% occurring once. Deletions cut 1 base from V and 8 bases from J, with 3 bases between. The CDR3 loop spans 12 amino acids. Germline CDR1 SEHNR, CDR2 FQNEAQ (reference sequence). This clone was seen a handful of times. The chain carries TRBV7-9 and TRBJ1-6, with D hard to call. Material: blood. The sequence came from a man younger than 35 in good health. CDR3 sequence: CASSLGDSPLHF. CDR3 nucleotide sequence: TGTGCCAGCAGCTTAGGGGATTCACCCCTCCACTTT. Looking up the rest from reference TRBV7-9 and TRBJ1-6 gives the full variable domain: DTGVSQNPRHKITKRGQNVTFRCDPISEHNRLYWYRQTLGQGPEFLTYFQNEAQLEKSRLLSDRFSAERPKGSFSTLEIQRTEQGDSAMYLCASSLGDSPLHFGNGTRLTVT.